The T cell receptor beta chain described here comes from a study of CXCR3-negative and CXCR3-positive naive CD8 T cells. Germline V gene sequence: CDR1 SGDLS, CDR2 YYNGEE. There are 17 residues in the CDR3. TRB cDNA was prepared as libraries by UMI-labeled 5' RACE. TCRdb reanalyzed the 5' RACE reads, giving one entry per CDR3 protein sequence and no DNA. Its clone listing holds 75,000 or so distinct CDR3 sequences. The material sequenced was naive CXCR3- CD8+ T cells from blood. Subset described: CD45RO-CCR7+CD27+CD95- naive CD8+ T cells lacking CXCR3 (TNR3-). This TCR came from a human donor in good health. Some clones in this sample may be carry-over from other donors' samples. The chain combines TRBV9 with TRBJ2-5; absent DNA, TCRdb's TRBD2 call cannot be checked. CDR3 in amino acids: CASSVDASGRQAETQYF.